A single sample is the source of the 17 T cell receptor beta chains below, sequenced in a study of blood T cell repertoires in COVID-19. Clones were read by immunoSEQ multiplex PCR, and TCRdb kept only the in-frame ones, dropping some. The sample yields more than 300,000 clones, more than 90% seen once. Sequencing used PBMCs or T cells enriched from blood (not recorded which). These receptors came from a woman in her twenties or thirties who had been exposed to COVID-19.

The CDR3 sequence is CASSGRGAAYNEQFF. In DNA, the CDR3 is TGTGCCAGCAGCGGACGTGGAGCCGCCTACAATGAGCAGTTCTTC. The chain is built from TRBV9 and TRBJ2-1; D is unresolved. V lost 3 bases to trimming and J lost 2 bases, with 12 bases between them. This CDR3 has 15 amino acids. Germline-derived CDR1 and CDR2 are SGDLS and YYNGEE.

This rearrangement joins TRBV19 to TRBJ2-7; D remains unclear. The CDR3 runs to 13 residues. Germline loops: CDR1 LNHDA, CDR2 SQIVND (reference sequence). V was cut by 3 bases and J by 2 bases, with 8 bases left in between. The CDR3 coding sequence is TGTGCCAGTAGTATCAGGCCGACCTACGAGCAGTACTTC. Protein sequence: CASSIRPTYEQYF.

This sequence joins TRBV14 and TRBJ2-1; possibly TRBD2 for D (6 bases). The CDR3 spans 16 residues. V lost 1 base to trimming and J lost 7 bases, with 17 bases between them. The germline gives CDR1 SGHDN, CDR2 FVKESK. DNA of the CDR3: TGTGCCAGCAGCCAAGTCGGGCGGGGCCACCGAAATGAGCAGTTCTTC. It codes for CASSQVGRGHRNEQFF.

The chain links TRBV18 to TRBJ1-3; D is uncertain. Germline-derived CDR1 and CDR2 are KGHSH and LQKENI. With 6 bases removed from V and 3 bases from J, the gap between germline ends came to 3 bases. The CDR3 length is 11 residues. The CDR3 DNA sequence: TGTGCCAGCTCTTATGGAAACACCATATATTTT. It yields the protein CASSYGNTIYF.

The chain combines TRBV5-1 with TRBJ2-7; 11 nucleotides line up with TRBD1. Germline V lookup: CDR1 SGHRS, CDR2 YFSETQ. The CDR3 extends over 15 amino acids. Trimming took 2 bases from V and 1 from J; bases not matched to a gene: 2. CDR3 protein: CASSFGTGGSYEQYF. The CDR3 nucleotides are TGCGCCAGCAGCTTCGGGACAGGGGGGTCCTACGAGCAGTACTTC. Complete variable domain (other parts from reference TRBV5-1 and TRBJ2-7): KAGVTQTPRYLIKTRGQQVTLSCSPISGHRSVSWYQQTPGQGLQFLFEYFSETQRNKGNFPGRFSGRQFSNSRSEMNVSTLELGDSALYLCASSFGTGGSYEQYFGPGTRLTVT.

This chain uses TRBV5-6 with TRBJ2-7; possibly TRBD1 for D (5 bases). Trimming took off 0 bases at V and 2 bases at J, with 12 bases between the two ends. Germline assignment: CDR1 SGHDT and CDR2 YYEEEE. CDR3 length equals 15 residues. CDR3 region: CASSLVGATAYEQYF. CDR3 nucleotides: TGTGCCAGCAGCTTGGTAGGGGCAACCGCCTACGAGCAGTACTTC.

The rearrangement links TRBV2 to TRBJ1-5; D unclear. The CDR3 spans 16 residues. Deletions cut 4 bases from V and 2 bases from J, with 15 bases between. Germline assignment: CDR1 SNHLY and CDR2 FYNNEI. The CDR3 DNA is TGTGCCAGCAGTGCCCCCGGTCGAGTTCGCAATCAGCCCCAGCATTTT. Protein: CASSAPGRVRNQPQHF.

This rearrangement joins TRBV5-1 to TRBJ1-3; weak D call: TRBD1 (6 bases). Trimming shortened V by 1 base and J by 2 bases, and 7 bases separated the two germline ends. The germline V gene has CDR1 SGHRS and CDR2 YFSETQ. The CDR3 totals 14 residues. CDR3 sequence reads: CASSLTGTGNTIYF. The CDR3 DNA follows: TGCGCCAGCAGCTTGACAGGGACTGGAAACACCATATATTTT.

The V call is TRBV4-1, the J call TRBJ1-1, with D possibly being TRBD1 (5 bases). The CDR3 contains 13 residues. Trimming removed 0 bases from V and 8 bases from J, with 10 bases in between. Per germline, CDR1 MGHRA and CDR2 YSYEKL. This CDR3 is CASSQDRAGEAFF. The CDR3 DNA reads as TGCGCCAGCAGCCAAGACAGGGCCGGAGAAGCTTTCTTT.

The CDR3, as DNA: TGTGCCAGTAGTATTGGGATGGGGCGCAGCTATGGCTACACCTTC. It encodes CASSIGMGRSYGYTF. This sequence joins TRBV19 and TRBJ1-2, with D perhaps matching TRBD1 (5 bases). Trimming took off 3 bases at V and 4 bases at J, with 15 bases between the two ends. CDR1 is LNHDA and CDR2 is SQIVND in the germline V gene (reference sequence). The CDR3 totals 15 residues.

This clone was counted a single time. The rearrangement links TRBV7-2 to TRBJ1-2; 11 bases are a match to TRBD1. CDR3 size: 14 residues. CDR1 is SGHTA, CDR2 FQGNSA, per germline. J was trimmed by 11 bases and V by 5 bases; bases with no gene match: 10. The CDR3 loop is CASSQDRGLRGYTF. DNA for the CDR3: TGTGCCAGCAGCCAGGACAGGGGGCTCCGGGGTTACACCTTC.

The chain carries TRBV5-6 and TRBJ2-2; TRBD1 matches at 9 bases. Germline trimming cut 5 bases from V and 4 bases from J; bases unmatched to any gene: 3. The CDR3 covers 14 residues. The germline gives CDR1 SGHDT, CDR2 YYEEEE. The chain's CDR3 is CASRQGASTGELFF. The DNA for the CDR3 is TGTGCCAGCAGACAGGGGGCGAGCACCGGGGAGCTGTTTTTT. The variable domain in full, with the rest retrieved from reference TRBV5-6 and TRBJ2-2, is DAGVTQSPTHLIKTRGQQVTLRCSPKSGHDTVSWYQQALGQGPQFIFQYYEEEERQRGNFPDRFSGHQFPNYSSELNVNALLLGDSALYLCASRQGASTGELFFGEGSRLTVL.

The chain carries TRBV5-1 and TRBJ1-4; D remains unclear. V dropped 0 bases and J dropped 10 bases, with 19 bases sitting between them. The CDR3 covers 16 residues. The germline CDR1 and CDR2 sequences are SGHRS and YFSETQ. For the CDR3, the DNA is TGCGCCAGCAGCTTGGGGCCGGCAAATGGAGTTGGAAAACTGTTTTTT. It encodes CASSLGPANGVGKLFF.

This clone has just one count. This chain's CDR3 is CASSGTSGGLNTQYF. CDR3 DNA: TGTGCCAGTTCCGGGACTAGCGGGGGGTTGAATACGCAGTATTTT. The chain recombines TRBV2 with TRBJ2-3, with 15 bases aligning to TRBD2. In germline, CDR1 is SNHLY, CDR2 FYNNEI. This CDR3 is built from 15 residues. The ends lost 9 bases at V and 7 bases at J; junction bases unmatched: 8.

The J gene is TRBJ1-5, the V gene TRBV21-1; the D call in the table, TRBD1, was not verified against the DNA. TRBV21-1 has pseudogene status. CDR3 length equals 18 residues. This CDR3 reads CASSSHRGRKNSNQPQHF. CDR3 sequence (DNA): TGTGCCAGCAGCAGTCACAGGGGACGAAAAAATAGCAATCAGCCCCAGCATTTT.

The chain combines TRBV10-3 with TRBJ2-5; 11 nucleotides match TRBD2. The trim removed 6 bases at V and 5 bases at J, leaving 5 bases unmatched. The CDR3 length is 14 residues. Germline-derived CDR1 and CDR2 are ENHRY and SYGVKD. The CDR3 DNA reads as TGTGCCATCAGGCCTAGCGGGGGGCAGGAGACCCAGTACTTC. As protein: CAIRPSGGQETQYF.

The chain has TRBV27 and TRBJ1-3, with D unresolved. This CDR3 is 13 amino acids long. Per germline, CDR1 MNHEY and CDR2 SMNVEV (reference sequence). Trimming removed 2 bases from V and 9 bases from J, with 11 bases in between. The CDR3 nucleotides are TGTGCCAGCAGTTTAACGCAGGCCGGCACCATATATTTT. Its translation is CASSLTQAGTIYF.